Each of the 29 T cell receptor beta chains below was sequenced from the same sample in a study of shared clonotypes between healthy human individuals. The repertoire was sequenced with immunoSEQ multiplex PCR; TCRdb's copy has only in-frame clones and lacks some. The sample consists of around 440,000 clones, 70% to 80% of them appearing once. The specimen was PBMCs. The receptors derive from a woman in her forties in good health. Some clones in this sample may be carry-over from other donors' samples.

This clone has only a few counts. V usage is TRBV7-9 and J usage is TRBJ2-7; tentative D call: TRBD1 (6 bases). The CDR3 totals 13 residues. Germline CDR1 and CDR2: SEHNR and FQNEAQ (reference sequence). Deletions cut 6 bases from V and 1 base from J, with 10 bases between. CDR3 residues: CASRGQGSYEQYF. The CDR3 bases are TGTGCCAGCAGGGGGCAGGGGTCCTACGAGCAGTACTTC. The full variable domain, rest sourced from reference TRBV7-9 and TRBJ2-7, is DTGVSQNPRHKITKRGQNVTFRCDPISEHNRLYWYRQTLGQGPEFLTYFQNEAQLEKSRLLSDRFSAERPKGSFSTLEIQRTEQGDSAMYLCASRGQGSYEQYFGPGTRLTVT.

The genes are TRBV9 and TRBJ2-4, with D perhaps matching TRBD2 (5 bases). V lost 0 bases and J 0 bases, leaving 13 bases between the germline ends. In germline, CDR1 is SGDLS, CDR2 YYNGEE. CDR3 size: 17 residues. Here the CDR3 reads CASSVGEGGLAKNIQYF. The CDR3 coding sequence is TGTGCCAGCAGCGTAGGCGAGGGTGGACTAGCCAAAAACATTCAGTACTTC.

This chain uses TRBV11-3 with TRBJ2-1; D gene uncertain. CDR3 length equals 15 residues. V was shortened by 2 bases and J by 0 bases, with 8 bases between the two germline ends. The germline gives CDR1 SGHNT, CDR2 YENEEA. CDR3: CASSLSTSSYNEQFF. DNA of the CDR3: TGTGCCAGCAGCTTATCCACTTCCTCCTACAATGAGCAGTTCTTC.

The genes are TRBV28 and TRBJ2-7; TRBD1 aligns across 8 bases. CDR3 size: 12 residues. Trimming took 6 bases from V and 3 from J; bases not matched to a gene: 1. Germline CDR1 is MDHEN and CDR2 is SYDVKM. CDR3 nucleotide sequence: TGTGCCAGCAGAACAGGGGGCTACGAGCAGTACTTC. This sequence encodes CASRTGGYEQYF.

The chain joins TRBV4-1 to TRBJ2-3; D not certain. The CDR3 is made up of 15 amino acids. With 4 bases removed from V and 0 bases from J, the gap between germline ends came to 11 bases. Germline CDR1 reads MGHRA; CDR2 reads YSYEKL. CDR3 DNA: TGCGCCAGCAGCCGAACCCTGACTAGCACAGATACGCAGTATTTT. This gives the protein CASSRTLTSTDTQYF.

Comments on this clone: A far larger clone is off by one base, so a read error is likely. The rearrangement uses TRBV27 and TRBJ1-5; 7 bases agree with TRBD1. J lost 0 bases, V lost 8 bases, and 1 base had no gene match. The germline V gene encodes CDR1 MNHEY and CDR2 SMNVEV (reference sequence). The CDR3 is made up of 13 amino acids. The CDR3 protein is CASGTVSNQPQHF. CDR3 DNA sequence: TGTGCCAGCGGGACAGTTAGCAATCAGCCCCAGCATTTT.

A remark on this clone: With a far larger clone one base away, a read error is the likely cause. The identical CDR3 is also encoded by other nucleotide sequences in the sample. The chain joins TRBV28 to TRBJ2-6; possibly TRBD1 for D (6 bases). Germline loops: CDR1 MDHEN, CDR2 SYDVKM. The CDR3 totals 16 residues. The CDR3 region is CASSSGQLDGANVLTF. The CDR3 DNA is TGTGCCAGCAGTTCCGGACAGTTAGATGGGGCCAACGTCCTGACCTTC. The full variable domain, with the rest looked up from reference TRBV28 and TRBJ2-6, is DVKVTQSSRYLVKRTGEKVFLECVQDMDHENMFWYRQDPGLGLRLIYFSYDVKMKEKGDIPEGYSVSREKKERFSLILESASTNQTSMYLCASSSGQLDGANVLTFGAGSRLTVL.

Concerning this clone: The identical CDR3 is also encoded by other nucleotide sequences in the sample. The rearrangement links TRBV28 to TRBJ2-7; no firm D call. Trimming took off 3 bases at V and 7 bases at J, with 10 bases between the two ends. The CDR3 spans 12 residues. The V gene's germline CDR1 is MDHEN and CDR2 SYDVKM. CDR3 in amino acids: CASSFSLREQYF. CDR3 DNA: TGTGCCAGCAGTTTTTCTTTGCGGGAGCAGTACTTC.

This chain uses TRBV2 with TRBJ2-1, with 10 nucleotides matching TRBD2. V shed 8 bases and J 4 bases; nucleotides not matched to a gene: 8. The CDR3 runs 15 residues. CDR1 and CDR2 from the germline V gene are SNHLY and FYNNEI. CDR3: CASGRAGGLYNEQFF. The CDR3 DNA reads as TGTGCCAGCGGTCGAGCGGGAGGGCTATACAATGAGCAGTTCTTC. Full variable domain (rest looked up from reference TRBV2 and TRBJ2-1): EPEVTQTPSHQVTQMGQEVILRCVPISNHLYFYWYRQILGQKVEFLVSFYNNEISEKSEIFDDQFSVERPDGSNFTLKIRSTKLEDSAMYFCASGRAGGLYNEQFFGPGTRLTVL.

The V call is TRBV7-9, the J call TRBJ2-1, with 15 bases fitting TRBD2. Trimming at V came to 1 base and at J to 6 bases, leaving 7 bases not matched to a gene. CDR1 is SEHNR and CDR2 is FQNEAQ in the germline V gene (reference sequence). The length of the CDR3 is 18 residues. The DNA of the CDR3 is TGTGCCAGCAGCTTAGTGGGGACTAGCGGGAGGACACGCAATGAGCAGTTCTTC. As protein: CASSLVGTSGRTRNEQFF.

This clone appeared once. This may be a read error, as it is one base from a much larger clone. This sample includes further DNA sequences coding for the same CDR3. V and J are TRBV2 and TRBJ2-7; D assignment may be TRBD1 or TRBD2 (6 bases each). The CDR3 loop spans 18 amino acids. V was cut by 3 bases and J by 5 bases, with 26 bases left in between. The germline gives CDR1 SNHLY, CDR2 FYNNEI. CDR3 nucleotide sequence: TGTGCCAGCAGTGAGGCGCACCGGGGGCCGTTATTTCACCACGAGCAGTACTTC. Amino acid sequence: CASSEAHRGPLFHHEQYF.

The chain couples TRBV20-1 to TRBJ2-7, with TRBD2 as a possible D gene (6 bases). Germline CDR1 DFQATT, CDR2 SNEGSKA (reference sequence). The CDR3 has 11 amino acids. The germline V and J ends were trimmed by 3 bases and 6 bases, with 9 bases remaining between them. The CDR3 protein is CSASRGSEQYF. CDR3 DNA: TGCAGTGCTAGCCGGGGGTCCGAGCAGTACTTC.

As DNA, the CDR3 is TGTGCCAGCACACTGACAGGCTTCTACAATGAGCAGTTCTTC. Its protein product is CASTLTGFYNEQFF. The chain recombines TRBV28 with TRBJ2-1, with D perhaps matching TRBD1 (6 bases). Germline-derived CDR1 and CDR2 are MDHEN and SYDVKM. V was trimmed by 7 bases and J by 3 bases, leaving 13 bases between them. The CDR3 runs 14 residues.

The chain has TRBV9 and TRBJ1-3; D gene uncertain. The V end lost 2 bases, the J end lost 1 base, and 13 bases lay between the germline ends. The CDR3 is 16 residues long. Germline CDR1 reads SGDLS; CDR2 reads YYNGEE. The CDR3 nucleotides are TGTGCCAGCAGCGTCTCGGGGTGGAATTCTGGAAACACCATATATTTT. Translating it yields CASSVSGWNSGNTIYF.

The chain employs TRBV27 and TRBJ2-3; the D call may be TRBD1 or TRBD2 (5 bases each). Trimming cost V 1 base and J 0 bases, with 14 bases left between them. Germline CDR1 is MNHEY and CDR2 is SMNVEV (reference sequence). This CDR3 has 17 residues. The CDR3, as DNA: TGTGCCAGCAGTTTATTAGGGGTAGGCGGGAGCACAGATACGCAGTATTTT. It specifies CASSLLGVGGSTDTQYF.

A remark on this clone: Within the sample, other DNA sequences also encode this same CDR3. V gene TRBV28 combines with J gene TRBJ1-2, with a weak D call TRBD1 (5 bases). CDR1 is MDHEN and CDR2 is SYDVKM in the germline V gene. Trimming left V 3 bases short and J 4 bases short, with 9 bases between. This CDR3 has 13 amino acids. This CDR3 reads CASSLGQGYGYTF. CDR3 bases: TGTGCCAGCAGTTTGGGTCAGGGCTATGGCTACACCTTC.

CDR3 sequence: CASGPDYNEQFF. The CDR3 DNA sequence: TGTGCCAGCGGGCCAGACTACAATGAGCAGTTCTTC. The rearrangement joins TRBV10-3 to TRBJ2-1, with D possibly being TRBD2 (5 bases). Germline CDR1 reads ENHRY; CDR2 reads SYGVKD. Trimming cost V 10 bases and J 3 bases, with 10 bases left between them. The length of the CDR3 is 12 residues.

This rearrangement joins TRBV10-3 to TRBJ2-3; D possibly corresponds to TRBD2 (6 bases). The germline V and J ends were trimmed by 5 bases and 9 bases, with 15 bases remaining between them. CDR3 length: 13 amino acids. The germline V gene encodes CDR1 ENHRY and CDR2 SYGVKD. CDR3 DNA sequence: TGTGCCATCAGTAGCCCGGGAGTCCTAACGCAGTATTTT. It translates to CAISSPGVLTQYF.

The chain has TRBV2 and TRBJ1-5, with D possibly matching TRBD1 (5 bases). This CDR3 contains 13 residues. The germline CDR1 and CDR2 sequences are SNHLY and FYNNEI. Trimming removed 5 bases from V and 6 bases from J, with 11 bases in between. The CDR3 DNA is TGTGCCAGCAGTCAGGACATCGGTCAGCCCCAGCATTTT. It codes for CASSQDIGQPQHF.

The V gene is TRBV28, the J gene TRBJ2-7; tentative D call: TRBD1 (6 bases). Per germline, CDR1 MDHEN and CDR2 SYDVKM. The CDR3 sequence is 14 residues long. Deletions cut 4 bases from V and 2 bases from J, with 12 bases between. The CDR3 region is CASSSPGHPYEQYF. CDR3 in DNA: TGTGCCAGCAGTTCACCGGGACACCCCTACGAGCAGTACTTC.

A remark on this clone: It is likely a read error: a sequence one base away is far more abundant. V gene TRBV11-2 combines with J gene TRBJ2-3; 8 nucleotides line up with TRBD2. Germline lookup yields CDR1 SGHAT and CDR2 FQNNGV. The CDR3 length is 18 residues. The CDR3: CASSLETASGHSTDTQYF. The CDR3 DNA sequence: TGTGCCAGCAGCCTAGAAACGGCTAGCGGGCACTCCACAGATACGCAGTATTTT. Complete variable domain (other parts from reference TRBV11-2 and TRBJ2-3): EAGVAQSPRYKIIEKRQSVAFWCNPISGHATLYWYQQILGQGPKLLIQFQNNGVVDDSQLPKDRFSAERLKGVDSTLKIQPAKLEDSAVYLCASSLETASGHSTDTQYFGPGTRLTVL.

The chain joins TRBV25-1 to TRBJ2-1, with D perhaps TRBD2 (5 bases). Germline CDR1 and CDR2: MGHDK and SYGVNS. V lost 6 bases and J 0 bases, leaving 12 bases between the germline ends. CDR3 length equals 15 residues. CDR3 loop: CASSLIGDSYNEQFF. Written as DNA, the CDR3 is TGTGCCAGCAGCCTAATCGGGGACTCCTACAATGAGCAGTTCTTC.

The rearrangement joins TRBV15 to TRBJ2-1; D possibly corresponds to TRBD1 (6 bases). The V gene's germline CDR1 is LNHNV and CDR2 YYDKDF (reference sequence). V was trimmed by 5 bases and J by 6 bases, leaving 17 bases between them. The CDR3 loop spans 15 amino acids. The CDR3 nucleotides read TGTGCCACCAGCGCGACAGGATCCGAGCTCAATGAGCAGTTCTTC. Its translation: CATSATGSELNEQFF.

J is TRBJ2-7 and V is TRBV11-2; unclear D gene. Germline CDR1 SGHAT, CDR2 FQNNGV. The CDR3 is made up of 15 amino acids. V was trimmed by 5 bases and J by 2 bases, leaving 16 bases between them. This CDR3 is CASSPNVGYTYEQYF. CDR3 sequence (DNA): TGTGCCAGCAGCCCTAATGTGGGGTATACCTACGAGCAGTACTTC.

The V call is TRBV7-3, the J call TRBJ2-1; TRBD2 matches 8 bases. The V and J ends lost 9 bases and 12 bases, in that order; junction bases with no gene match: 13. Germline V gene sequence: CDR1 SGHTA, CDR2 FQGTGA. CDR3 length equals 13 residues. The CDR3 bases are TGTGCCAGTGGGACTAGAGGAGACATGATGCAGTTCTTC. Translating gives CASGTRGDMMQFF.

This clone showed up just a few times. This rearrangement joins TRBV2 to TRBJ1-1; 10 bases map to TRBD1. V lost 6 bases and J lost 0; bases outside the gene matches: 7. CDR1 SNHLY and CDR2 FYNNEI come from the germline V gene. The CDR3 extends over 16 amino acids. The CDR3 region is CASSRTGGGLNTEAFF. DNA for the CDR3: TGTGCCAGCAGCAGGACAGGGGGGGGTTTGAACACTGAAGCTTTCTTT.

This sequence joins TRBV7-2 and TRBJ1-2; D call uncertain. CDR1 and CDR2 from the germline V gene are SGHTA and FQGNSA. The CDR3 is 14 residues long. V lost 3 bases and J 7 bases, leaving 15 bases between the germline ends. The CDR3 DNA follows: TGTGCCAGCAGCTTTGATAAGTCTGTTGGTGGCTACACCTTC. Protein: CASSFDKSVGGYTF.

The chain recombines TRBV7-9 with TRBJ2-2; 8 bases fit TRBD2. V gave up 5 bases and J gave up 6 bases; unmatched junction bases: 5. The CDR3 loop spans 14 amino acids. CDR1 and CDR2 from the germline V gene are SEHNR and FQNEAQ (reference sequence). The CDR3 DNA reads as TGTGCCAGCAGCACCCTTAGCGGGGCCGGGGAGCTGTTTTTT. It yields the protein CASSTLSGAGELFF.

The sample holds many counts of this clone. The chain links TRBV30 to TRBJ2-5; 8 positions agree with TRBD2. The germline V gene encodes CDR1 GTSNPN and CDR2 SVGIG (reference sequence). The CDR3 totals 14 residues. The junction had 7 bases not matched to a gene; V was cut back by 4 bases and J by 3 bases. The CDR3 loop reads CAWTRLANKETQYF. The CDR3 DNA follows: TGTGCCTGGACTCGACTAGCGAACAAAGAGACCCAGTACTTC. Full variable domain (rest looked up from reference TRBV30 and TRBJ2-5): SQTIHQWPATLVQPVGSPLSLECTVEGTSNPNLYWYRQAAGRGLQLLFYSVGIGQISSEVPQNLSASRPQDRQFILSSKKLLLSDSGFYLCAWTRLANKETQYFGPGTRLLVL.